These 18 T cell receptor beta chains were sequenced from one sample in a study of T-cell reconstitution after alpha-beta-depleted transplantation in children. Unique molecular identifiers were used in preparing the TCRbeta library. TCRdb called the PCR reads again in MiXCR, with one record for every CDR3 protein. The profile shows 530,000 or so distinct CDR3 sequences, approximately 30% of them singletons. The input for sequencing was PBMCs, taken before TCRalphabeta/CD19-depleted stem cell transplant. These receptors originate from a boy younger than two with Wiskott-Aldrich syndrome, due to receive a stem cell transplant.

In its sample, this clonotype was seen a few times. The chain employs TRBV4-1 and TRBJ2-7; D is ambiguous. Trimming shortened V by 0 bases and J by 0 bases, and 12 bases separated the two germline ends. Germline CDR1 MGHRA, CDR2 YSYEKL. This CDR3 is built from 16 residues. The CDR3 DNA is TGCGCCAGCAGCCAAGACGAAGCTTTGTCCTCCTACGAGCAGTACTTC. It encodes CASSQDEALSSYEQYF.

This clonotype was counted a few times. This chain uses TRBV6-5 with TRBJ2-3; possible D gene TRBD1, 5 bases. The CDR3 is made up of 14 amino acids. Germline lookup yields CDR1 MNHEY and CDR2 SVGAGI. V dropped 2 bases and J dropped 2 bases, with 8 bases sitting between them. DNA for the CDR3: TGTGCCAGCAGTTACAGACAGACCACAGATACGCAGTATTTT. It encodes CASSYRQTTDTQYF.

J is TRBJ2-2 and V is TRBV29-1; D is possibly TRBD1 (5 bases). Deletions cut 5 bases from V and 3 bases from J, with 13 bases between. Germline values: CDR1 SQVTM, CDR2 ANQGSEA. The CDR3 consists of 14 residues. The CDR3: CSVPLDTDTGELFF. CDR3 nucleotides: TGCAGCGTTCCTTTGGACACCGACACCGGGGAGCTGTTTTTT.

V is TRBV11-2 and J is TRBJ2-5, with TRBD2 matching 13 bases. The CDR3 totals 20 residues. Germline lookup yields CDR1 SGHAT and CDR2 FQNNGV. After removal of 4 bases from V and 5 bases from J, the junction contained 19 bases not matched to a gene. The CDR3 bases are TGTGCCAGCAGCTCCCTACACTCGGGTACTAGCGGGAGGGCCACGGAGACCCAGTACTTC. Its translation: CASSSLHSGTSGRATETQYF.

This chain links TRBV29-1 with TRBJ2-5; no clear D gene. Germline V gene sequence: CDR1 SQVTM, CDR2 ANQGSEA. This CDR3 has 10 residues. V lost 5 bases and J lost 3, with 4 bases in between. The CDR3 region is CSVSEETQYF. CDR3 in DNA: TGCAGCGTTAGTGAAGAGACCCAGTACTTC. The variable domain in full, completed from reference TRBV29-1 and TRBJ2-5, reads SAVISQKPSRDICQRGTSLTIQCQVDSQVTMMFWYRQQPGQSLTLIATANQGSEATYESGFVIDKFPISRPNLTFSTLTVSNMSPEDSSIYLCSVSEETQYFGPGTRLLVL.

This clonotype came up a few times. V and J are TRBV7-9 and TRBJ2-3; 9 bases match TRBD2. This CDR3 has 16 amino acids. CDR1 and CDR2 from the germline V gene are SEHNR and FQNEAQ (reference sequence). J lost 3 bases, V lost 5 bases, and 9 bases had no gene match. CDR3 sequence reads: CASSPSSGRWTDTQYF. The CDR3 coding sequence is TGTGCCAGCAGCCCGTCCAGCGGGAGGTGGACAGATACGCAGTATTTT.

This clonotype was observed a handful of times. The chain employs TRBV12-3 or TRBV12-4 and TRBJ1-3; D unclear. Trimming pared 7 bases from V and 1 base from J, leaving 8 bases between. There are 13 residues in the CDR3. In nucleotides, the CDR3 is TGTGCCAGCAACGAACGGTCTGGAAACACCATATATTTT. Encoded protein: CASNERSGNTIYF.

This clonotype appeared a few times. CDR3 bases: TGCAGTGCTAGGGGACTAGCGGCGAACAATGAGCAGTTCTTC. Residues: CSARGLAANNEQFF. The J gene is TRBJ2-1, the V gene TRBV20-1, with TRBD2 matching over 11 bases. Trimming at V came to 3 bases and at J to 5 bases, leaving 3 bases not matched to a gene. CDR1 and CDR2 from the germline V gene are DFQATT and SNEGSKA (reference sequence). This CDR3 is 14 amino acids long.

V is TRBV12-3 or TRBV12-4 and J is TRBJ2-1, with D possibly matching TRBD2 (6 bases). The V end lost 6 bases, the J end lost 3 bases, and 12 bases lay between the germline ends. The CDR3 consists of 14 residues. The DNA of the CDR3 is TGTGCCAGCAGCACCGGGACTTACTACAATGAGCAGTTCTTC. The encoded protein is CASSTGTYYNEQFF.

This chain links TRBV5-1 with TRBJ2-6; tentatively, D is TRBD1 or TRBD2 (5 bases each). Germline values: CDR1 SGHRS, CDR2 YFSETQ. Trimming cost V 1 base and J 4 bases, with 9 bases left between them. The CDR3 consists of 15 residues. As DNA, the CDR3 is TGCGCCAGCAGCTTGATGGGGACCGGGGCCAACGTCCTGACTTTC. Translating gives CASSLMGTGANVLTF.

This clonotype was counted between two and nine times. V usage is TRBV5-1 and J usage is TRBJ1-3, with a weak D call TRBD1 (6 bases). From germline, CDR1 is SGHRS and CDR2 YFSETQ. V lost 0 bases and J lost 0, with 10 bases in between. The CDR3 runs 16 residues. DNA of the CDR3: TGCGCCAGCAGCTTGGGTGACAGGATCTCTGGAAACACCATATATTTT. The encoded protein is CASSLGDRISGNTIYF.

The chain is built from TRBV5-1 and TRBJ1-1; the D gene is possibly TRBD1 (5 bases). V dropped 0 bases and J dropped 3 bases, with 9 bases sitting between them. Germline loops: CDR1 SGHRS, CDR2 YFSETQ. The CDR3 runs 14 residues. CDR3 in DNA: TGCGCCAGCAGCTTGGCAGGGTGGCACACTGAAGCTTTCTTT. Translation: CASSLAGWHTEAFF.

This clonotype was picked up a small number of times. This chain uses TRBV4-2 with TRBJ1-1; D is uncertain. In germline, CDR1 is LGHNA, CDR2 YNFKEQ. V dropped 4 bases and J dropped 3 bases, with 15 bases sitting between them. The CDR3 is made up of 15 amino acids. CDR3 sequence: CASSPGLVRDTEAFF. CDR3 in DNA: TGTGCCAGCAGCCCTGGCCTGGTTCGGGACACTGAAGCTTTCTTT.

The chain uses TRBV19 and TRBJ2-1; 9 nucleotides line up with TRBD2. V dropped 6 bases and J dropped 5; count of bases not matched to a gene: 8. This CDR3 is 15 amino acids long. CDR1 and CDR2 (germline): LNHDA, SQIVND (reference sequence). The CDR3 nucleotides read TGTGCCAGTAGGGTTAGCGGGAGTTTGGACAATGAGCAGTTCTTC. Residues: CASRVSGSLDNEQFF. Filled out from reference TRBV19 and TRBJ2-1, the complete variable domain reads DGGITQSPKYLFRKEGQNVTLSCEQNLNHDAMYWYRQDPGQGLRLIYYSQIVNDFQKGDIAEGYSVSREKKESFPLTVTSAQKNPTAFYLCASRVSGSLDNEQFFGPGTRLTVL.

The chain couples TRBV20-1 to TRBJ2-3; 10 positions agree with TRBD2. The CDR3 length is 15 residues. Losses at the gene ends were 2 bases for V and 2 bases for J; bases not matched to a gene: 4. Germline lookup yields CDR1 DFQATT and CDR2 SNEGSKA (reference sequence). CDR3 sequence reads: CSARLLAGATDTQYF. DNA of the CDR3: TGCAGTGCTAGATTGCTAGCGGGGGCCACAGATACGCAGTATTTT.

The chain couples TRBV7-2 to TRBJ2-5, with 9 nucleotides matching TRBD2. CDR3 length: 15 residues. Germline V gene data show CDR1 as SGHTA and CDR2 as FQGNSA. J gave up 4 bases and V 1 base, and 4 bases lay outside the gene matches. The CDR3 sequence: CASSLVPAGGETQYF. The CDR3, as DNA: TGTGCCAGCAGCTTAGTCCCAGCGGGAGGAGAGACCCAGTACTTC.

This clonotype was counted only a few times. The rearrangement joins TRBV5-1 to TRBJ2-5, with 10 bases matching TRBD1. Trimming removed 6 bases from V and 5 bases from J; junction bases left unmatched: 4. This CDR3 contains 13 residues. The germline V gene has CDR1 SGHRS and CDR2 YFSETQ. The CDR3 region is CASTGQGFETQYF. CDR3 nucleotide sequence: TGCGCCAGCACGGGACAGGGGTTCGAGACCCAGTACTTC.

The J gene is TRBJ2-1, the V gene TRBV11-3; 7 bases fit TRBD2. The ends lost 3 bases at V and 3 bases at J; junction bases unmatched: 5. The CDR3 contains 15 residues. Germline CDR1 reads SGHNT; CDR2 reads YENEEA. The CDR3 is CASSFGTTVYNEQFF. DNA for the CDR3: TGTGCCAGCAGCTTCGGGACTACAGTCTACAATGAGCAGTTCTTC.